What follows are 15 T cell receptor beta chains derived from one specimen sequenced in a study of blood T cell repertoires in COVID-19. Sequencing used immunoSEQ multiplex PCR; TCRdb keeps in-frame clones, though not all of them. The table includes approximately 180,000 clones, roughly 90% detected once. The sequenced material came from peripheral blood. These receptors were collected from a man aged 50-60 years with acute or convalescent COVID-19.

The chain carries TRBV9 and TRBJ2-7, with 7 bases fitting TRBD1. J gave up 2 bases and V 5 bases, and 7 bases lay outside the gene matches. The CDR3 spans 14 residues. Germline V gives CDR1 SGDLS, CDR2 YYNGEE. CDR3 DNA sequence: TGTGCCAGCAGTGGGTACAGGGGAACCTACGAGCAGTACTTC. Translating it yields CASSGYRGTYEQYF.

CDR3 amino acids: CASTLALTEAFF. The CDR3 coding sequence is TGTGCCAGCACCCTGGCCCTCACTGAAGCTTTCTTT. The chain links TRBV3-1 (or the pseudogene TRBV3-2) to TRBJ1-1; no reliable D call. V lost 7 bases and J 4 bases, leaving 10 bases between the germline ends. The CDR3 loop spans 12 amino acids. CDR1 is LGHDT, CDR2 YNNKEL, per germline (reference sequence).

The CDR3 sequence is CAAPGEDYGYTF. The DNA of the CDR3 is TGTGCTGCGCCGGGAGAGGACTATGGCTACACCTTC. The chain combines TRBV16 with TRBJ1-2; no definite D call. CDR3 length: 12 amino acids. CDR1 KGHSY and CDR2 FQNENV come from the germline V gene. Drawing the rest from reference TRBV16 and TRBJ1-2, the complete variable domain is GEEVAQTPKHLVRGEGQKAKLYCAPIKGHSYVFWYQQVLKNEFKFLISFQNENVFDETGMPKERFSAKCLPNSPCSLEIQATKLEDSAVYFCAAPGEDYGYTFGSGTRLTVV.

V is TRBV28 and J is TRBJ1-1; D is unclear. The CDR3 length is 14 residues. The germline V gene encodes CDR1 MDHEN and CDR2 SYDVKM. V was cut by 7 bases and J by 3 bases, with 15 bases left in between. The CDR3 region has the DNA TGTGCCAGCATCTATTCCAGGATCGACACTGAAGCTTTCTTT. Translated, it gives CASIYSRIDTEAFF.

In DNA, the CDR3 is TGCGCCAGCAGCTTGGTAGAATACAATGAGCAGTTCTTC. This sequence encodes CASSLVEYNEQFF. This chain links TRBV5-1 with TRBJ2-1; no reliable D call. Trimming took 0 bases from V and 4 from J, leaving 5 bases between them. From germline, CDR1 is SGHRS and CDR2 YFSETQ. The CDR3 contains 13 residues.

The gene calls are TRBV7-2 and TRBJ2-1; 12 nucleotides match TRBD2. The junction had 8 bases not matched to a gene; V was cut back by 1 base and J by 4 bases. The CDR3 has 18 amino acids. The germline V gene encodes CDR1 SGHTA and CDR2 FQGNSA. In DNA, the CDR3 is TGTGCCAGCAGCTTAGGCCCTAGCGGGAGGGCGGATTACAATGAGCAGTTCTTC. It codes for CASSLGPSGRADYNEQFF.

The V call is TRBV4-1, the J call TRBJ1-5; tentatively, D is TRBD1 (5 bases). CDR3 length: 15 residues. Germline V lookup: CDR1 MGHRA, CDR2 YSYEKL. Trimming pared 6 bases from V and 0 bases from J, leaving 12 bases between. This CDR3 is CASRPQAYSNQPQHF. CDR3 sequence (DNA): TGCGCCAGCAGACCACAGGCTTATAGCAATCAGCCCCAGCATTTT.

This clone was detected a few times. This chain uses TRBV7-3 with TRBJ1-4; 8 positions match TRBD1. The V gene end was trimmed by 10 bases and the J gene end by 4 bases; junction bases not matched to a gene: 5. This CDR3 spans 13 amino acids. The V gene's germline CDR1 is SGHTA and CDR2 FQGTGA. CDR3 nucleotide sequence: TGTGCCACGCGGACAGGGAATAATGAAAAACTGTTTTTT. Translation gives CATRTGNNEKLFF.

The chain combines TRBV27 with TRBJ1-1; TRBD1 matches at 9 bases. This CDR3 comprises 17 residues. Unmatched junction bases numbered 12, after V lost 5 bases and J lost 2 bases. Germline V lookup: CDR1 MNHEY, CDR2 SMNVEV (reference sequence). The CDR3 DNA follows: TGTGCCAGCAGTCCAATAGCGACAGGGGGACCAAACACTGAAGCTTTCTTT. Its protein is CASSPIATGGPNTEAFF.

The CDR3 protein is CASSSGQTSDYGYTF. The CDR3 DNA is TGCGCCAGCAGCTCCGGACAGACCAGCGACTATGGCTACACCTTC. This chain joins TRBV5-1 and TRBJ1-2, with D tentatively TRBD1 (6 bases). V was cut by 3 bases and J by 3 bases, with 15 bases left in between. In germline, CDR1 is SGHRS, CDR2 YFSETQ. The CDR3 runs 15 residues.

J is TRBJ2-7 and V is TRBV21-1; whether TRBD2, the table's D call, matches the DNA was not checked. TRBV21-1 is an annotated pseudogene. The CDR3 has 15 amino acids. The CDR3 sequence is CASSKDRDSTYEQYF. The CDR3 DNA reads as TGTGCCAGCAGCAAAGACCGGGACTCAACCTACGAGCAGTACTTC.

The chain combines TRBV3-1 (or the pseudogene TRBV3-2) with TRBJ2-2; the match to TRBD2 covers 14 bases. The CDR3 loop spans 18 amino acids. Germline CDR1 and CDR2: LGHDT and YNNKEL (reference sequence). Trimming at V came to 3 bases and at J to 7 bases, leaving 10 bases not matched to a gene. DNA for the CDR3: TGTGCCAGCAGCCAGAGCGGACTAGCGGGAGGAAGGGGCGGGGAGCTGTTTTTT. Translation gives CASSQSGLAGGRGGELFF.

V usage is TRBV7-6 and J usage is TRBJ1-4, with TRBD1 matching over 7 bases. Germline CDR1 and CDR2: SGHVS and FNYEAQ. After removal of 6 bases from V and 4 bases from J, the junction contained 8 bases not matched to a gene. The CDR3 runs 15 residues. The CDR3 DNA is TGTGCCAGCAGTCTCCGACAGGGATTTAATGAAAAACTGTTTTTT. Protein: CASSLRQGFNEKLFF.

This clone was counted only a few times. The chain combines TRBV30 with TRBJ2-1, with 10 bases identical to TRBD2. CDR3 length: 18 amino acids. After removal of 1 base from V and 0 bases from J, the junction contained 9 bases not matched to a gene. Germline-derived CDR1 and CDR2 are GTSNPN and SVGIG (reference sequence). The CDR3 here is CAWSGLAGAMSSYNEQFF. In DNA form, the CDR3 reads TGTGCCTGGAGTGGTCTAGCGGGAGCCATGAGCTCCTACAATGAGCAGTTCTTC.

This chain links TRBV3-1 (or the pseudogene TRBV3-2) with TRBJ2-5; 11 nucleotides agree with TRBD1. CDR1 LGHDT and CDR2 YNNKEL come from the germline V gene (reference sequence). The V segment lost 3 bases and the J segment 4 bases; nucleotides outside the gene matches: 10. CDR3 size: 17 residues. The CDR3 sequence is CASSQRRGTGGTETQYF. CDR3 bases: TGTGCCAGCAGCCAGCGCCGCGGGACAGGGGGTACAGAGACCCAGTACTTC.